The 14 T cell receptor beta chains listed next were all sequenced from one sample in a study of blood T cells in healthy people across ages. The authors ran a second PCR of roughly 6 to 12 cycles using a sample-barcoded 5' primer and a J-beta primer mix. Using its own MiXCR run on the 5' RACE reads, TCRdb lists one record per CDR3 protein. The table includes roughly 650,000 distinct CDR3 sequences, roughly 32% detected once. The sample comprised blood. The receptors shown here come from a woman at least 80 years old in good health.

In the case of this clonotype: Given a much more abundant clone one base away, this may be a read error. This rearrangement joins TRBV6-5 to TRBJ2-1; unclear D gene. This CDR3 comprises 12 residues. From germline, CDR1 is MNHEY and CDR2 SVGAGI. V shed 5 bases and J shed 4 bases, with 6 bases lying between them. The DNA for the CDR3 is TGTGCCAGCAGTAACCCATACAATGAGCAGTTCTTC. Translation: CASSNPYNEQFF.

This clonotype appeared many times. The chain has TRBV2 and TRBJ2-5; 7 bases agree with TRBD2. V lost 4 bases to trimming and J lost 5 bases; unmatched junction nucleotides: 4. CDR1 is SNHLY and CDR2 is FYNNEI in the germline V gene. The CDR3 is made up of 13 amino acids. The CDR3 DNA follows: TGTGCCAGCAGTGGTTCCGGGGGGGAGACCCAGTACTTC. It specifies CASSGSGGETQYF.

The sample holds a few counts of this clonotype. This may come from a read error, since a much larger clone is one base off. The chain couples TRBV5-1 to TRBJ2-7; D is ambiguous. Deletions cut 4 bases from V and 7 bases from J, with 21 bases between. Germline-derived CDR1 and CDR2 are SGHRS and YFSETQ. This CDR3 spans 15 amino acids. This CDR3 reads CASSLSLQSYNEQYF. DNA of the CDR3: TGCGCCAGCAGCCTGAGCCTTCAATCCTACAATGAGCAGTACTTC.

This clonotype was counted ten times or more. This chain connects TRBV27 to TRBJ2-5; 12 positions agree with TRBD2. This CDR3 is built from 16 residues. With V trimmed by 6 bases and J by 2 bases, 7 bases remained unmatched. Per the germline V gene, CDR1 is MNHEY and CDR2 is SMNVEV (reference sequence). CDR3 residues: CASSSRTSGTQETQYF. The CDR3 DNA reads as TGTGCCAGCAGCTCACGGACTAGCGGGACTCAAGAGACCCAGTACTTC.

There are many counts of this clonotype. The V call is TRBV6-1, the J call TRBJ2-7; 11 positions agree with TRBD1. Germline CDR1 is MNHNS and CDR2 is SASEGT. The CDR3 has 14 amino acids. Unmatched junction bases numbered 8, after V lost 8 bases and J lost 5 bases. CDR3 bases: TGTGCCAGCTCCCGGGACAGGGGGTGGGACGAGCAGTACTTC. Translating it yields CASSRDRGWDEQYF.

At least ten counts were recorded for this clonotype. The chain employs TRBV7-8 and TRBJ2-3; the match to TRBD1 covers 7 bases. The CDR3 contains 14 residues. After removal of 5 bases from V and 2 bases from J, the junction contained 4 bases not matched to a gene. CDR1 and CDR2 (germline): SGHVS, FQNEAQ. The CDR3 loop is CASSQGQYTDTQYF. CDR3 nucleotide sequence: TGTGCCAGCAGCCAGGGACAGTACACAGATACGCAGTATTTT.

This clonotype was detected ten times or more. This chain uses TRBV7-2 with TRBJ2-7; 10 bases fit TRBD2. Per germline, CDR1 SGHTA and CDR2 FQGNSA. The trim removed 3 bases at V and 5 bases at J, leaving 4 bases unmatched. The CDR3 totals 14 residues. As DNA, the CDR3 is TGTGCCAGCAGCTTTAGCGGGGGGAGCGACGAGCAGTACTTC. As protein: CASSFSGGSDEQYF.

Details on this clonotype: One base away lies a much larger clone, so this may be a sequencing read error. The rearrangement joins TRBV7-2 to TRBJ2-3; the match to TRBD2 covers 8 bases. Germline V CDR1 and CDR2: SGHTA, FQGNSA. This CDR3 spans 16 amino acids. CDR3 residues: CASSRKTGGKTDTRYF. The DNA of the CDR3 is TGTGCCAGCAGCCGAAAGACGGGGGGGAAAACAGATACGCGGTATTTT.

As for this clonotype: The conserved phenylalanine or tryptophan normally closing the CDR3 is absent here, so this likely arose from a read error. The rearrangement links TRBV4-3 to TRBJ2-2; 12 bases line up with TRBD1. CDR1 and CDR2 from the germline V gene are LGHNA and YSLEER. The trim removed 0 bases at V and 6 bases at J, leaving 5 bases unmatched. The CDR3 runs to 17 residues. CDR3 in DNA: TGCGCCAGCAGCCAAGAAAAGGGACAGGGGGCTCCCGGGGAGCTGTTTTGT. This sequence encodes CASSQEKGQGAPGELFC.

This clonotype was picked up many times. V usage is TRBV5-6 and J usage is TRBJ2-5, with a tentative D call TRBD1 (5 bases). V shed 2 bases and J shed 5 bases, with 13 bases lying between them. This CDR3 is built from 14 residues. Looked up from germline, CDR1 is SGHDT and CDR2 is YYEEEE. The CDR3 DNA follows: TGTGCCAGCAGCTTAAAGGGGATGGGGGAGACCCAGTACTTC. This codes for CASSLKGMGETQYF. The full variable domain, with the rest looked up from reference TRBV5-6 and TRBJ2-5, is DAGVTQSPTHLIKTRGQQVTLRCSPKSGHDTVSWYQQALGQGPQFIFQYYEEEERQRGNFPDRFSGHQFPNYSSELNVNALLLGDSALYLCASSLKGMGETQYFGPGTRLLVL.

This clonotype was observed many times. This rearrangement joins TRBV4-2 to TRBJ2-5; TRBD1 is a possible D gene (5 bases). Germline CDR1 LGHNA, CDR2 YNFKEQ. This CDR3 spans 15 amino acids. V was pared by 0 bases and J by 5 bases, with 13 bases between. CDR3: CASSQDRASWETQYF. The CDR3 DNA reads TGTGCCAGCAGCCAAGACAGGGCTAGTTGGGAGACCCAGTACTTC.

Many counts were recorded for this clonotype. The gene calls are TRBV7-3 and TRBJ1-4; D is uncertain. Germline values: CDR1 SGHTA, CDR2 FQGTGA. The CDR3 contains 17 residues. V was clipped by 5 bases and J by 3 bases, with 19 bases between them. CDR3 DNA: TGTGCCAGCAGCCTAGTGGGAGGGTCCGGATCTAATGAAAAACTGTTTTTT. It codes for CASSLVGGSGSNEKLFF.

This rearrangement joins TRBV30 to TRBJ1-1; D unclear. The V gene's germline CDR1 is GTSNPN and CDR2 SVGIG (reference sequence). The CDR3 has 13 residues. With 4 bases removed from V and 0 bases from J, the gap between germline ends came to 9 bases. The DNA of the CDR3 is TGTGCCTGGATGACGGGTATGAACACTGAAGCTTTCTTT. Protein: CAWMTGMNTEAFF.

This clonotype was seen a few times. The chain combines TRBV20-1 with TRBJ1-6, with D perhaps matching TRBD1 (5 bases). Germline lookup yields CDR1 DFQATT and CDR2 SNEGSKA (reference sequence). There are 13 residues in the CDR3. V was cut by 6 bases and J by 4 bases, with 10 bases left in between. The DNA of the CDR3 is TGCAGTGCGACGGGACCTTATAATTCACCCCTCCACTTT. Its protein is CSATGPYNSPLHF.